This TCR beta chain was obtained from a study of T cell repertoires in cytomegalovirus infection. Across the study: It was recently identified HLA-C-restricted and well-studied HLA-B-restricted CMV epitopes that the study used. Public signatures in TCR beta pointed to CMV infection and matching HLA type. Study observations and caveats: Carriage of CMV together with the relevant HLA was identifiable through cumulative public TCR beta family frequency. CMV-specific HLA-C-restricted TCR beta clonotypes dominated the ex vivo response.

TCRdb re-called the reads through MiXCR, storing one row per CDR3 protein. The sample shows about 110,000 distinct CDR3 sequences, 25% to 35% of them seen only once. This clonotype was recorded a few times. Antigen: not known. Germline CDR1 reads SGHAT; CDR2 reads FQNNGV. This CDR3 has 15 amino acids. V was clipped by 6 bases and J by 6 bases; unmatched bases: 5. The TCR was taken from a human donor in good health (CMV status not recorded). Some clones in this sample may be carry-over from other donors' samples. Sequences were derived from CD8+ T cells from cultured PBMCs, sampled from culture after CMV antigen stimulation. This chain uses TRBV11-2 with TRBJ2-3, with TRBD2 identical over 14 bases. Here the CDR3 reads CASRQTSGGADTQYF. The CDR3 DNA sequence: TGTGCCAGCAGACAGACTAGCGGGGGGGCGGATACGCAGTATTTT.